This entry concerns a single T cell receptor (beta chain). Profiling relied on immunoSEQ multiplex PCR, and the TCRdb table lists in-frame clones only, not all of them. The table includes about 140,000 clones, roughly nine tenths detected once. This entry is derived from a study of control samples from healthy donors and cancer patients. The length of the CDR3 is 15 residues. Germline CDR1 is ENHRY and CDR2 is SYGVKD. V was cut by 6 bases and J by 6 bases, with 15 bases left in between. The specimen sequenced was blood. The clonotype comes from a woman in her thirties in good health. This chain uses TRBV10-3 with TRBJ1-6; the D gene is possibly TRBD1 (5 bases). The CDR3 protein is CAIRGLGTSNSPLHF. The CDR3 DNA reads as TGTGCCATCAGAGGCTTGGGGACTAGTAATTCACCCCTCCACTTT.